This T cell receptor beta chain emerged from a study of graft-versus-host responses after intestinal transplantation. Background on the study: Recipients across the board were started on anti-thymocyte globulin induction, then kept on tacrolimus and steroids for about 3 years.

Method: immunoSEQ multiplex PCR; TCRdb's copy keeps in-frame clones and lacks some. The profile shows about 110,000 clones, about 93% of them singletons. Study results and limitations: Graft-donor T cell macrochimerism coincided with high graft-versus-host to host-versus-graft clonal ratios in allografts. Early post-transplant HvG declines showed an association with peak circulating GvH clone levels.

A remark on this clone: Antigen specificity is unknown.

The TCR comes from a human donor who received an intestinal transplant. Specimen: unstimulated CD8+ T cells sorted from spleen or lymph node cells, collected before intestinal transplant.

The CDR3 nucleotides are TGTGCCAGTTTGGCCCTAAACCAAGAGACCCAGTACTTC. Translation gives CASLALNQETQYF. This chain joins TRBV2 and TRBJ2-5; D remains ambiguous. Germline V gene lookup returns CDR1 SNHLY and CDR2 FYNNEI. This CDR3 is built from 13 residues. Deletions cut 9 bases from V and 0 bases from J, with 11 bases between.